Shown below are 5 T cell receptor beta chains from a single sample sequenced in a study of resident and recirculating memory T cells in vitiligo. Sequenced by immunoSEQ multiplex PCR; TCRdb stores in-frame clones only, minus some. This table holds about 42,000 clones, 92% found once. The source material was blood. The source is a male donor with vitiligo.

The gene calls are TRBV4-3 and TRBJ1-1; TRBD1 might be the D (6 bases). Trimming cost V 3 bases and J 1 base, with 6 bases left between them. The germline V gene encodes CDR1 LGHNA and CDR2 YSLEER. CDR3 size: 13 residues. CDR3 DNA: TGCGCCAGCAGCCAGGACAGGAACACTGAAGCTTTCTTT. This codes for CASSQDRNTEAFF.

The genes are TRBV5-1 and TRBJ2-6; TRBD1 matches at 7 bases. Germline V CDR1 and CDR2: SGHRS, YFSETQ. V was pared by 4 bases and J by 0 bases, with 7 bases of the junction left unmatched. The CDR3 spans 17 residues. The CDR3 DNA reads TGCGCCAGCAGCCGGGACAGAACCTCCTCTGGGGCCAACGTCCTGACTTTC. Residues: CASSRDRTSSGANVLTF.

The rearrangement links TRBV5-6 to TRBJ2-2; 11 nucleotides line up with TRBD1. CDR1 and CDR2 (germline): SGHDT, YYEEEE. V gave up 3 bases and J gave up 0 bases; unmatched junction bases: 7. The CDR3 has 18 amino acids. CDR3 in amino acids: CASSSTPGQGANTGELFF. The CDR3 nucleotides are TGTGCCAGCAGCTCGACACCGGGACAGGGGGCGAACACCGGGGAGCTGTTTTTT.

V gene TRBV5-6 combines with J gene TRBJ1-4; 7 bases match TRBD1. V dropped 4 bases and J dropped 5; count of bases not matched to a gene: 11. CDR1 is SGHDT and CDR2 is YYEEEE in the germline V gene. There are 16 residues in the CDR3. The CDR3 loop reads CASSRYRDSSNEKLFF. The CDR3 DNA is TGTGCCAGCAGCCGATACCGGGACAGCTCGAATGAAAAACTGTTTTTT.

The chain couples TRBV4-3 to TRBJ2-2; TRBD2 is a possible D gene (6 bases). Germline V gene data show CDR1 as LGHNA and CDR2 as YSLEER. Trimming cost V 1 base and J 5 bases, with 11 bases left between them. This CDR3 spans 15 amino acids. CDR3 loop: CASSQATRGTGELFF. Here the CDR3 DNA reads TGCGCCAGCAGCCAAGCCACCCGGGGGACCGGGGAGCTGTTTTTT.